Sequencing of this TCR beta chain was carried out in a study of blood T cells in healthy people across ages. Points from the study as a whole: Long-lived donors carried more naive CD4+ cells and greater diversity than aged donors. Getting older went along with TCR beta diversity per million T cells dropping roughly linearly.

As to this clonotype: Its antigen is currently unknown.

CDR1 and CDR2 from the germline V gene are SGHVS and FNYEAQ. After removal of 1 base from V and 8 bases from J, the junction contained 10 bases not matched to a gene. The CDR3 has 16 amino acids. It was with a sample-barcoded 5' primer and a J-beta primer mix that a second PCR of about 6 to 12 cycles was run. A single record per CDR3 protein comes from TCRdb applying MiXCR to the 5' RACE reads. The sample includes 700,000 to 950,000 distinct CDR3 sequences, 58% of them seen just once. V gene TRBV7-6 combines with J gene TRBJ2-7; 11 nucleotides agree with TRBD1. Sample: blood. The source is a man under 40 in good health. The CDR3 here is CASSLGDPGQGGKQYF. In DNA form, the CDR3 reads TGTGCCAGCAGCTTAGGGGACCCGGGACAGGGGGGGAAGCAGTACTTC.